The next 25 T cell receptor beta chains were all read from a single sample in a study of identical twins. TCRdb re-called the 5' RACE reads with MiXCR, one entry per CDR3 protein. This sample has 210,000 or so distinct CDR3 sequences, with approximately 16% found just once. This same sample was also part of a study on T cells expressing NK-cell markers.

Sequences were obtained from CD8+ T cells sorted from blood. The source of these receptors is a woman between 18 and 29 years old in good health.

V is TRBV7-6 and J is TRBJ2-1, with 8 bases matching TRBD2. The ends lost 3 bases at V and 9 bases at J; junction bases unmatched: 7. Looked up from germline, CDR1 is SGHVS and CDR2 is FNYEAQ. The CDR3 totals 14 residues. The CDR3 protein is CASSFLAGRGEQFF. CDR3 DNA sequence: TGTGCCAGCAGCTTTTTAGCGGGACGGGGTGAGCAGTTCTTC.

This clonotype was detected a few times. This chain uses TRBV29-1 with TRBJ2-4, with 13 nucleotides matching TRBD2. V was clipped by 4 bases and J by 7 bases; unmatched bases: 7. Germline-derived CDR1 and CDR2 are SQVTM and ANQGSEA. This CDR3 is 15 amino acids long. As DNA, the CDR3 is TGCAGCGTTGCATGGACTAGCGGGAGTGAGAACATTCAGTACTTC. Translation: CSVAWTSGSENIQYF.

The chain recombines TRBV2 with TRBJ1-2; D is perhaps TRBD1 (6 bases). The V gene lost 2 bases and the J gene lost 7 bases, with 11 bases spanning the gap. The CDR3 sequence is 13 residues long. Germline V gives CDR1 SNHLY, CDR2 FYNNEI. The CDR3 DNA reads TGTGCCAGCAGTGAAACAGGGACATCTGGCTACACCTTC. It yields the protein CASSETGTSGYTF.

This clonotype has a handful of counts. CDR3 sequence: CASSVTSGGYEQYF. The CDR3 bases are TGCGCCAGCAGCGTGACTAGCGGGGGATACGAGCAGTACTTC. The chain employs TRBV5-1 and TRBJ2-7, with 12 bases aligning to TRBD2. The CDR3 is 14 residues long. Germline V gives CDR1 SGHRS, CDR2 YFSETQ. Unmatched junction bases numbered 3, after V lost 4 bases and J lost 4 bases.

For the CDR3, the DNA is TGTGCTAGTGGTTTGCCATCCGGGGGGGGACGCGAGCAGTACTTC. Amino acids: CASGLPSGGGREQYF. The rearrangement uses TRBV12-5 and TRBJ2-7; 8 bases are shared with TRBD2. The CDR3 spans 15 residues. Germline CDR1 LGHNT, CDR2 FRNRAP. The J segment lost 6 bases and the V segment lost 2 bases, leaving 9 bases of the junction unmatched.

This clonotype was recorded a few times. The chain couples TRBV3-1 to TRBJ1-1; unclear D gene. Germline V gene data show CDR1 as LGHDT and CDR2 as YNNKEL (reference sequence). The CDR3 has 15 residues. Trimming took off 2 bases at V and 0 bases at J, with 10 bases between the two ends. The CDR3 loop reads CASSQSAAMNTEAFF. The CDR3 DNA is TGTGCCAGCAGCCAATCTGCGGCGATGAACACTGAAGCTTTCTTT.

This sequence joins TRBV3-1 and TRBJ2-5; 8 bases are shared with TRBD2. The germline CDR1 and CDR2 sequences are LGHDT and YNNKEL (reference sequence). Trimming took 2 bases from V and 3 from J; bases not matched to a gene: 17. CDR3 length: 19 residues. In nucleotides, the CDR3 is TGTGCCAGCAGCCAAACGAGGGCTAGCGGGTCCCCCAAGGAAGAGACCCAGTACTTC. As protein: CASSQTRASGSPKEETQYF.

The J gene is TRBJ2-6, the V gene TRBV7-9; D is possibly TRBD1 (6 bases). The length of the CDR3 is 15 residues. The germline V gene has CDR1 SEHNR and CDR2 FQNEAQ (reference sequence). Trimming shortened V by 4 bases and J by 1 base, and 8 bases separated the two germline ends. The CDR3, as DNA: TGTGCCAGCAGCTCGGACAGATCTGGGGCCAACGTCCTGACTTTC. Its protein is CASSSDRSGANVLTF.

This clonotype came up a few times. J is TRBJ2-7 and V is TRBV20-1; no firm D call. There are 14 residues in the CDR3. Germline assignment: CDR1 DFQATT and CDR2 SNEGSKA (reference sequence). V lost 6 bases and J lost 4, with 19 bases in between. CDR3 sequence reads: CSAPPLAAVYEQYF. As DNA, the CDR3 is TGCAGTGCACCACCCCTGGCTGCCGTTTACGAGCAGTACTTC.

The chain joins TRBV2 to TRBJ2-5; D remains ambiguous. This CDR3 spans 14 amino acids. Germline loops: CDR1 SNHLY, CDR2 FYNNEI. V shed 7 bases and J shed 5 bases, with 17 bases lying between them. The DNA of the CDR3 is TGTGCCAGCACCATCCCGCCGCAGGAGGAGACCCAGTACTTC. It encodes CASTIPPQEETQYF.

The chain carries TRBV5-4 and TRBJ2-1; D is undetermined. CDR3 length equals 16 residues. The V end lost 0 bases, the J end lost 5 bases, and 15 bases lay between the germline ends. From germline, CDR1 is SGHNT and CDR2 YYREEE (reference sequence). As DNA, the CDR3 is TGTGCCAGCAGCTTGGCAGTGACCTCAAATCACAATGAGCAGTTCTTC. Encoded protein: CASSLAVTSNHNEQFF.

This sequence joins TRBV6-5 and TRBJ2-7, with D maybe TRBD1 (6 bases). Trimming took 8 bases from V and 4 from J, leaving 12 bases between them. From germline, CDR1 is MNHEY and CDR2 SVGAGI. The CDR3 is made up of 12 amino acids. CDR3 residues: CASGPTGYEQYF. The CDR3 coding sequence is TGTGCCAGCGGACCCACAGGGTACGAGCAGTACTTC.

In its sample, this clonotype was seen a few times. The chain couples TRBV7-8 to TRBJ2-2, with D unresolved. CDR1 and CDR2 from the germline V gene are SGHVS and FQNEAQ. This CDR3 region has 11 residues. Trimming stripped 8 bases from V and 7 bases from J, with 8 bases between. The CDR3 sequence: CASALGGELFF. CDR3 DNA: TGTGCCAGCGCCCTGGGCGGGGAGCTGTTTTTT. The whole variable domain, filled in from reference TRBV7-8 and TRBJ2-2, reads GAGVSQSPRYKVAKRGQDVALRCDPISGHVSLFWYQQALGQGPEFLTYFQNEAQLDKSGLPSDRFFAERPEGSVSTLKIQRTQQEDSAVYLCASALGGELFFGEGSRLTVL.

This clonotype was seen a few times. V usage is TRBV7-2 and J usage is TRBJ2-1, with 7 bases lining up with TRBD2. Germline CDR1 reads SGHTA; CDR2 reads FQGNSA. The CDR3 is made up of 14 amino acids. J lost 9 bases, V lost 1 base, and 6 bases had no gene match. The CDR3 sequence is CASSLDAGEGEQFF. The CDR3 bases are TGTGCCAGCAGCTTAGATGCGGGAGAAGGTGAGCAGTTCTTC.

The chain joins TRBV9 to TRBJ2-7; D perhaps matches TRBD2 (5 bases). This CDR3 is built from 16 residues. V lost 0 bases and J 4 bases, leaving 17 bases between the germline ends. Germline V gives CDR1 SGDLS, CDR2 YYNGEE. The chain's CDR3 is CASSVGSELGIYEQYF. The CDR3, as DNA: TGTGCCAGCAGCGTAGGATCCGAACTCGGGATTTACGAGCAGTACTTC.

The chain carries TRBV4-2 and TRBJ1-3; the D is unclear. The CDR3 runs to 16 residues. Trimming cost V 0 bases and J 4 bases, with 13 bases left between them. Germline CDR1 is LGHNA and CDR2 is YNFKEQ. The CDR3 DNA reads TGTGCCAGCAGCCAAGATAGAGGGATGACAGGAAACACCATATATTTT. This translates into CASSQDRGMTGNTIYF.

The chain carries TRBV20-1 and TRBJ2-7, with TRBD1 matching over 8 bases. V trimming: 2 bases; J trimming: 7 bases; junction bases outside the gene matches: 16. The CDR3 runs 16 residues. Germline V gene sequence: CDR1 DFQATT, CDR2 SNEGSKA (reference sequence). The CDR3 DNA reads TGCAGTGCTAGACCGACAGGACAGGGATTTGTTTGGGAGCAGTACTTC. Translated, it gives CSARPTGQGFVWEQYF.

This chain joins TRBV3-1 and TRBJ2-1; 9 bases match TRBD2. From germline, CDR1 is LGHDT and CDR2 YNNKEL (reference sequence). Trimming removed 7 bases from V and 6 bases from J; junction bases left unmatched: 10. The CDR3 totals 15 residues. The CDR3 is CASKTSGGPINEQFF. CDR3 nucleotides: TGTGCCAGCAAAACCAGCGGGGGGCCTATCAATGAGCAGTTCTTC.

This clonotype appeared many times. The chain couples TRBV29-1 to TRBJ2-1; D is unresolved. CDR3 length: 16 amino acids. Trimming removed 3 bases at V and 6 bases at J, with 21 bases between. CDR1 is SQVTM, CDR2 ANQGSEA, per germline. The CDR3 region has the DNA TGCAGCGTTGAGGGGTCTACGCTTCTTAACCCCAATGAGCAGTTCTTC. This codes for CSVEGSTLLNPNEQFF.

This clonotype came up a few times. The rearrangement links TRBV6-1 to TRBJ2-6, with D unresolved. The germline gives CDR1 MNHNS, CDR2 SASEGT. The CDR3 covers 15 residues. V lost 7 bases and J lost 2, with 12 bases in between. The CDR3 bases are TGTGCCAGCACTATCGCTTTCACTGGGGCCAACGTCCTGACTTTC. Translation gives CASTIAFTGANVLTF.

V usage is TRBV7-3 and J usage is TRBJ2-3; 8 bases fit TRBD2. The germline V gene has CDR1 SGHTA and CDR2 FQGTGA. The CDR3 is 15 amino acids. V gave up 4 bases and J gave up 2 bases; unmatched junction bases: 5. The CDR3 protein is CASSSRAGATDTQYF. The CDR3 region has the DNA TGTGCCAGCAGCTCCAGAGCGGGGGCCACAGATACGCAGTATTTT.

The V call is TRBV5-6, the J call TRBJ2-1; 7 bases match TRBD2. Germline-derived CDR1 and CDR2 are SGHDT and YYEEEE. J gave up 1 base and V 3 bases, and 10 bases lay outside the gene matches. The CDR3 length is 17 residues. The CDR3 is CASSWPSAGESYNEQFF. DNA for the CDR3: TGTGCCAGCAGCTGGCCCTCGGCGGGGGAATCCTACAATGAGCAGTTCTTC.

The genes are TRBV9 and TRBJ2-1, with D perhaps matching TRBD1 (6 bases). V lost 0 bases and J lost 5, with 18 bases in between. Germline CDR1 and CDR2: SGDLS and YYNGEE. This CDR3 is 17 amino acids long. CDR3 loop: CASSVENLSEGDNEQFF. The CDR3 DNA reads as TGTGCCAGCAGCGTAGAAAACCTTAGCGAGGGGGACAATGAGCAGTTCTTC.

This clonotype appeared a few times. V usage is TRBV11-2 and J usage is TRBJ2-5; TRBD1 agrees at 7 bases. Germline CDR1 SGHAT, CDR2 FQNNGV. V trimming: 6 bases; J trimming: 0 bases; junction bases outside the gene matches: 13. CDR3 length: 17 residues. The CDR3 region has the DNA TGTGCCAGCAGTTCATATCTCAGGGGGATCAACCAAGAGACCCAGTACTTC. Its protein product is CASSSYLRGINQETQYF.

The genes are TRBV5-6 and TRBJ1-1; no reliable D call. V shed 1 base and J shed 7 bases, with 5 bases lying between them. The CDR3 has 11 residues. Germline values: CDR1 SGHDT, CDR2 YYEEEE. CDR3 DNA sequence: TGTGCCAGCAGCTTGCAGCTTGAAGCTTTCTTT. Protein product: CASSLQLEAFF.